This T cell receptor beta chain is drawn from a study of blood T cell repertoires in COVID-19. Here immunoSEQ multiplex PCR was the method, and the copy in TCRdb shows in-frame clones only, minus some. The table shows around 250,000 clones, with 86% occurring only once. The sequenced sample was peripheral blood. The clonotype comes from a middle-aged man with active or convalescent COVID-19.

Here the CDR3 DNA reads TGTGCCAGCAGCGTAGAAGCGGGACCCGGGTCCGGGGAGCTGTTTTTT. It is translated as CASSVEAGPGSGELFF. The gene calls are TRBV9 and TRBJ2-2, with 7 bases matching TRBD2. The V and J ends lost 0 bases and 6 bases, in that order; junction bases with no gene match: 8. Germline CDR1 SGDLS, CDR2 YYNGEE. The CDR3 consists of 16 residues.